Sequencing of this T cell receptor beta chain was carried out in a study of blood T cell repertoires in COVID-19. Across the study: Sites across the United States, Italy and Spain contributed samples from acute and convalescent COVID-19.

Sequencing was performed with immunoSEQ multiplex PCR; in TCRdb, only in-frame clones are kept and a portion is missing. The sample holds hundreds of thousands of clones, about 88% seen once. V was clipped by 0 bases and J by 1 base, with 10 bases between them. The CDR3 is 16 residues long. Germline V lookup: CDR1 MNHEY, CDR2 SVGEGT. Those enrolled, adults aged roughly 18 to 89 years, came from about two dozen US areas. This receptor was obtained from a middle-aged woman who had recovered from COVID-19. Sample: PBMCs or T cells enriched from blood (not recorded which). The chain carries TRBV6-2 or TRBV6-3 and TRBJ1-5; D unclear. Here the CDR3 reads CASSYSRVASNQPQHF. The CDR3 nucleotides read TGTGCCAGCAGTTACTCGAGGGTAGCGAGCAATCAGCCCCAGCATTTT.